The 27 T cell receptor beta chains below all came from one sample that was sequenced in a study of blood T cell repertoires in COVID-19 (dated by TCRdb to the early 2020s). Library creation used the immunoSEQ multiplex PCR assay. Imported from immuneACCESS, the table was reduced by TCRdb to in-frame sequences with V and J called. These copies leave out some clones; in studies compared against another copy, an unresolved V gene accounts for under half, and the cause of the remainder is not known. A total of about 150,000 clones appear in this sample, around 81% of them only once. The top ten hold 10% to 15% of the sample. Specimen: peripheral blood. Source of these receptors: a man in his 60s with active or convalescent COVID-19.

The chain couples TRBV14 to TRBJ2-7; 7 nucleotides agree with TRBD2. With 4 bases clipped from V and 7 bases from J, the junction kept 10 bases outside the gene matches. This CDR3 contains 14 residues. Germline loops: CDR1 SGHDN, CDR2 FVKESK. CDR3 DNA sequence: TGTGCCAGCAGCCCCATAGGATGGGGGGGAGAGCAGTACTTC. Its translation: CASSPIGWGGEQYF.

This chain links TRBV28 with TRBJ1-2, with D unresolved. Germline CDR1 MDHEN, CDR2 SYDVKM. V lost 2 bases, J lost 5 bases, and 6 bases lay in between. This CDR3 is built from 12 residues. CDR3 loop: CASSLIGYGYTF. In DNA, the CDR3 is TGTGCCAGCAGTTTAATCGGGTATGGCTACACCTTC.

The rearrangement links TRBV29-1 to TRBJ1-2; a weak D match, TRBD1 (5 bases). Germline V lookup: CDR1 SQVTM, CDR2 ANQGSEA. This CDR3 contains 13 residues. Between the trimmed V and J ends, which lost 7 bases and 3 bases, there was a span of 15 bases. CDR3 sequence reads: CSANVQDDYGYTF. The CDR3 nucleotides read TGCAGCGCTAATGTACAGGACGACTATGGCTACACCTTC.

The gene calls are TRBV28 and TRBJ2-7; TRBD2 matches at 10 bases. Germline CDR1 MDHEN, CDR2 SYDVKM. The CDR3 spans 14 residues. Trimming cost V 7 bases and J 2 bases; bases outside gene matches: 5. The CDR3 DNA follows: TGTGCCAGCAAGAGCGGGAGGGCCCCCTACGAGCAGTACTTC. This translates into CASKSGRAPYEQYF.

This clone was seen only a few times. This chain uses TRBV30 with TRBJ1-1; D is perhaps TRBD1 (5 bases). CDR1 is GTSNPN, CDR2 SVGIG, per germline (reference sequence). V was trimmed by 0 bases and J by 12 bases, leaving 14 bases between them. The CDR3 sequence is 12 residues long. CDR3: CAWSVGRAGTFF. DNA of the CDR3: TGTGCCTGGAGTGTAGGCAGGGCCGGAACTTTCTTT.

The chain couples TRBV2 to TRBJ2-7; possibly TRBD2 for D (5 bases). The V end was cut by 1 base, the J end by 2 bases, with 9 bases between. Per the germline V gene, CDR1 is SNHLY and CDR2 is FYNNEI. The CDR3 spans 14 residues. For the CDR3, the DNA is TGTGCCAGCAGTGAAGGGCCACTAGCCTACGAGCAGTACTTC. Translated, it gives CASSEGPLAYEQYF.

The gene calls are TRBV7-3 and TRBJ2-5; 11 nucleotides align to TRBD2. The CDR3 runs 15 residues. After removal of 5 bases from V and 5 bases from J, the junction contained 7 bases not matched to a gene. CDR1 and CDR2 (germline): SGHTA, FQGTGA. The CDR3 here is CASSGSGRAHETQYF. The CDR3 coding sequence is TGTGCCAGCAGCGGTAGCGGGAGGGCCCATGAGACCCAGTACTTC.

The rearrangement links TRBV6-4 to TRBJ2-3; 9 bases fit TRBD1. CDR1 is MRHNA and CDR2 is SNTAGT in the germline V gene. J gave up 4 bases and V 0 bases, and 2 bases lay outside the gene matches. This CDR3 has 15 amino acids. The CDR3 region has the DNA TGTGCCAGCAGTGACTCAGGGACAGGGTCAGATACGCAGTATTTT. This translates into CASSDSGTGSDTQYF.

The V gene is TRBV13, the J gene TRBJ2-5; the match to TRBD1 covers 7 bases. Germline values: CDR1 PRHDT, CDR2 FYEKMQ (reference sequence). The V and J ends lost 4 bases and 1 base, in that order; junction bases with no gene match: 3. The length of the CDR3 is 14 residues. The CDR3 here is CASSSWTGQETQYF. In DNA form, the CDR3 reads TGTGCCAGCAGCTCCTGGACAGGCCAAGAGACCCAGTACTTC. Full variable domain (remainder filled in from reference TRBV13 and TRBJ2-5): AAGVIQSPRHLIKEKRETATLKCYPIPRHDTVYWYQQGPGQDPQFLISFYEKMQSDKGSIPDRFSAQQFSDYHSELNMSSLELGDSALYFCASSSWTGQETQYFGPGTRLLVL.

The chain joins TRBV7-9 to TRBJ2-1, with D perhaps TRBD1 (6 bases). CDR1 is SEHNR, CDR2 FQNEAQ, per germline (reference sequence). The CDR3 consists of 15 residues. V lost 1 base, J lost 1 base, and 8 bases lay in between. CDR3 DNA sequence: TGTGCCAGCAGCTTAGAAACAGGGTCCTACAATGAGCAGTTCTTC. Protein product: CASSLETGSYNEQFF.

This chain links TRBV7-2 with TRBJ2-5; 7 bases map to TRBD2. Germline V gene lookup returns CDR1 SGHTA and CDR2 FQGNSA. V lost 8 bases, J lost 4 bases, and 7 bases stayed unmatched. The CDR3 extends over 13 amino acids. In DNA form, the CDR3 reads TGTGCCAGCCGGCCGGGGGGTCTAGAGACCCAGTACTTC. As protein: CASRPGGLETQYF. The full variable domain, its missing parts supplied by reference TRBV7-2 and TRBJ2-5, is GAGVSQSPSNKVTEKGKDVELRCDPISGHTALYWYRQSLGQGLEFLIYFQGNSAPDKSGLPSDRFSAERTGGSVSTLTIQRTQQEDSAVYLCASRPGGLETQYFGPGTRLLVL.

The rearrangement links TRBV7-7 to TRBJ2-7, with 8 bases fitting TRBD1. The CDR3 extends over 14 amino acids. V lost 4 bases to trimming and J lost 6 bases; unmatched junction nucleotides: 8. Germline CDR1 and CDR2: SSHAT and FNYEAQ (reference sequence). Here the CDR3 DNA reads TGTGCCAGCAGCTCGGCCCCAGGGGGCGGCGAGCAGTACTTC. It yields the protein CASSSAPGGGEQYF.

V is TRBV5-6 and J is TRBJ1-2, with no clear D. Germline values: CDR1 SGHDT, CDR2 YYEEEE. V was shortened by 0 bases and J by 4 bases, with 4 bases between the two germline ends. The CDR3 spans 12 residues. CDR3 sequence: CASSLESYGYTF. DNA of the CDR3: TGTGCCAGCAGCTTGGAGAGCTATGGCTACACCTTC.

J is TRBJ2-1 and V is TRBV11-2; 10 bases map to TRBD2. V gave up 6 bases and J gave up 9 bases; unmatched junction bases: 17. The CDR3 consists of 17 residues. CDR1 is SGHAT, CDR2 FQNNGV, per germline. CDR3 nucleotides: TGTGCCAGCAGTCTTGGGTCTAGCGGGAGTATTGGGGGTGAGCAGTTCTTC. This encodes CASSLGSSGSIGGEQFF.

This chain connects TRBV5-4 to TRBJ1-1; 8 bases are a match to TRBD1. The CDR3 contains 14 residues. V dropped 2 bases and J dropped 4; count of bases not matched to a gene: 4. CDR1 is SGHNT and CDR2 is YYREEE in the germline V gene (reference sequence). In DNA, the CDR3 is TGTGCCAGCAGCTTAGGACAGGGAGGCACTGAAGCTTTCTTT. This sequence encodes CASSLGQGGTEAFF.

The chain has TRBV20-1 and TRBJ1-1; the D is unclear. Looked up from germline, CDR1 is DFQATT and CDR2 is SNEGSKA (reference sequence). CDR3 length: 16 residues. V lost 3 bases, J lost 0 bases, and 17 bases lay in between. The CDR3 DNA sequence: TGCAGTGCTAGTGGGGAGGCAGGATGGGTGAACACTGAAGCTTTCTTT. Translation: CSASGEAGWVNTEAFF.

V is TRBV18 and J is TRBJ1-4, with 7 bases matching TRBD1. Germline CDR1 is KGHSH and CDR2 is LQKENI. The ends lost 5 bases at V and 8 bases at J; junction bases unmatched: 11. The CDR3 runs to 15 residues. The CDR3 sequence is CASSATTGPGEKLFF. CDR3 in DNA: TGTGCCAGCTCAGCAACGACAGGGCCGGGAGAAAAACTGTTTTTT.

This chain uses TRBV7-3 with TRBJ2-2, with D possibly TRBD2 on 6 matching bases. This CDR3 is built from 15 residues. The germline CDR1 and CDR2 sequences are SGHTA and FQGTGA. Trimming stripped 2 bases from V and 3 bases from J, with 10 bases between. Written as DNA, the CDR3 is TGTGCCAGCAGCTTATTCGGGGGTGACACCGGGGAGCTGTTTTTT. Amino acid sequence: CASSLFGGDTGELFF.

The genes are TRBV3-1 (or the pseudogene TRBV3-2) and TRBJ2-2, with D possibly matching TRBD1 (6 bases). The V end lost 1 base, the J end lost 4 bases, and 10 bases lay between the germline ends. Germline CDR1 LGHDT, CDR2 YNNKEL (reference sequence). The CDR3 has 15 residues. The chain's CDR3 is CASSQVIGGTGELFF. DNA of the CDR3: TGTGCCAGCAGCCAAGTTATAGGGGGCACCGGGGAGCTGTTTTTT.

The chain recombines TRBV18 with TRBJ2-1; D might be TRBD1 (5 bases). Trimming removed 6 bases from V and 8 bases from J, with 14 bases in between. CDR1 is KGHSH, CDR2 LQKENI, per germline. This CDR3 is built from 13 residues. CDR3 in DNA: TGTGCCAGCTCGTCAGACAGTAGGGATGAGCAGTTCTTC. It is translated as CASSSDSRDEQFF. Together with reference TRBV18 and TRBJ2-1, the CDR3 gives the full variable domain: NAGVMQNPRHLVRRRGQEARLRCSPMKGHSHVYWYRQLPEEGLKFMVYLQKENIIDESGMPKERFSAEFPKEGPSILRIQQVVRGDSAAYFCASSSDSRDEQFFGPGTRLTVL.

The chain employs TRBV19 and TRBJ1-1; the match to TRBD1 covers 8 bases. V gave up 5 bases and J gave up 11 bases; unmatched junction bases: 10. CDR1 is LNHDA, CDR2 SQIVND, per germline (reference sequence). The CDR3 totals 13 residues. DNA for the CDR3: TGTGCCAGTAGTCTGGGACAGGCTGGGGCGGCTTTCTTT. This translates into CASSLGQAGAAFF.

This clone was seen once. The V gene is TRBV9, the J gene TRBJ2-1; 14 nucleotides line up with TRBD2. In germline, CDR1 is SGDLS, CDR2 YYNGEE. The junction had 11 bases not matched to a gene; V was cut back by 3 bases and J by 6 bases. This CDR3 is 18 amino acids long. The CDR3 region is CASSAAGTSGSPSNEQFF. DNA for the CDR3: TGTGCCAGCAGCGCCGCCGGGACTAGCGGGAGCCCATCCAATGAGCAGTTCTTC.

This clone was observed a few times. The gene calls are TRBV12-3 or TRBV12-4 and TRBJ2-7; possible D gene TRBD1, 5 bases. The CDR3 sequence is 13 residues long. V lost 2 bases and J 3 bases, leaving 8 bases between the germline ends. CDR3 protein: CASSLQDIYEQYF. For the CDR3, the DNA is TGTGCCAGCAGTTTACAGGACATCTACGAGCAGTACTTC.

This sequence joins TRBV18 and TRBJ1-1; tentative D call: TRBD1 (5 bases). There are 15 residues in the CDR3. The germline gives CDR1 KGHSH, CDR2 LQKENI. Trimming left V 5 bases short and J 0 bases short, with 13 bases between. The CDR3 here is CASSTEQELNTEAFF. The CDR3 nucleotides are TGTGCCAGCTCAACAGAACAGGAGCTGAACACTGAAGCTTTCTTT.

The CDR3 sequence is CASSLSGSSYNEQFF. DNA of the CDR3: TGTGCCAGCAGCTTAAGCGGGAGTAGCTACAATGAGCAGTTCTTC. V and J are TRBV11-2 and TRBJ2-1; 8 bases are a match to TRBD2. Germline lookup yields CDR1 SGHAT and CDR2 FQNNGV. The trim removed 2 bases at V and 3 bases at J, leaving 3 bases unmatched. The CDR3 is 15 residues long.

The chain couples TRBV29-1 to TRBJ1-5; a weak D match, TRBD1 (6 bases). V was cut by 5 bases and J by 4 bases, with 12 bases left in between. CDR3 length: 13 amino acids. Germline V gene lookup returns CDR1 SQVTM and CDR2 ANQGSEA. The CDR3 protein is CSVSGTLNQPQHF. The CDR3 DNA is TGCAGCGTTTCCGGGACACTGAATCAGCCCCAGCATTTT.

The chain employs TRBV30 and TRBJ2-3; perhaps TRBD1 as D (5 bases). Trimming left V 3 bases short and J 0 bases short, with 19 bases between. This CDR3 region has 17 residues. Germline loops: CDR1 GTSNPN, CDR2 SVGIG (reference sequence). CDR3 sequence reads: CAWRSSGHPGSTDTQYF. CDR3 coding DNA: TGTGCCTGGAGGAGCTCTGGACATCCCGGGAGCACAGATACGCAGTATTTT.